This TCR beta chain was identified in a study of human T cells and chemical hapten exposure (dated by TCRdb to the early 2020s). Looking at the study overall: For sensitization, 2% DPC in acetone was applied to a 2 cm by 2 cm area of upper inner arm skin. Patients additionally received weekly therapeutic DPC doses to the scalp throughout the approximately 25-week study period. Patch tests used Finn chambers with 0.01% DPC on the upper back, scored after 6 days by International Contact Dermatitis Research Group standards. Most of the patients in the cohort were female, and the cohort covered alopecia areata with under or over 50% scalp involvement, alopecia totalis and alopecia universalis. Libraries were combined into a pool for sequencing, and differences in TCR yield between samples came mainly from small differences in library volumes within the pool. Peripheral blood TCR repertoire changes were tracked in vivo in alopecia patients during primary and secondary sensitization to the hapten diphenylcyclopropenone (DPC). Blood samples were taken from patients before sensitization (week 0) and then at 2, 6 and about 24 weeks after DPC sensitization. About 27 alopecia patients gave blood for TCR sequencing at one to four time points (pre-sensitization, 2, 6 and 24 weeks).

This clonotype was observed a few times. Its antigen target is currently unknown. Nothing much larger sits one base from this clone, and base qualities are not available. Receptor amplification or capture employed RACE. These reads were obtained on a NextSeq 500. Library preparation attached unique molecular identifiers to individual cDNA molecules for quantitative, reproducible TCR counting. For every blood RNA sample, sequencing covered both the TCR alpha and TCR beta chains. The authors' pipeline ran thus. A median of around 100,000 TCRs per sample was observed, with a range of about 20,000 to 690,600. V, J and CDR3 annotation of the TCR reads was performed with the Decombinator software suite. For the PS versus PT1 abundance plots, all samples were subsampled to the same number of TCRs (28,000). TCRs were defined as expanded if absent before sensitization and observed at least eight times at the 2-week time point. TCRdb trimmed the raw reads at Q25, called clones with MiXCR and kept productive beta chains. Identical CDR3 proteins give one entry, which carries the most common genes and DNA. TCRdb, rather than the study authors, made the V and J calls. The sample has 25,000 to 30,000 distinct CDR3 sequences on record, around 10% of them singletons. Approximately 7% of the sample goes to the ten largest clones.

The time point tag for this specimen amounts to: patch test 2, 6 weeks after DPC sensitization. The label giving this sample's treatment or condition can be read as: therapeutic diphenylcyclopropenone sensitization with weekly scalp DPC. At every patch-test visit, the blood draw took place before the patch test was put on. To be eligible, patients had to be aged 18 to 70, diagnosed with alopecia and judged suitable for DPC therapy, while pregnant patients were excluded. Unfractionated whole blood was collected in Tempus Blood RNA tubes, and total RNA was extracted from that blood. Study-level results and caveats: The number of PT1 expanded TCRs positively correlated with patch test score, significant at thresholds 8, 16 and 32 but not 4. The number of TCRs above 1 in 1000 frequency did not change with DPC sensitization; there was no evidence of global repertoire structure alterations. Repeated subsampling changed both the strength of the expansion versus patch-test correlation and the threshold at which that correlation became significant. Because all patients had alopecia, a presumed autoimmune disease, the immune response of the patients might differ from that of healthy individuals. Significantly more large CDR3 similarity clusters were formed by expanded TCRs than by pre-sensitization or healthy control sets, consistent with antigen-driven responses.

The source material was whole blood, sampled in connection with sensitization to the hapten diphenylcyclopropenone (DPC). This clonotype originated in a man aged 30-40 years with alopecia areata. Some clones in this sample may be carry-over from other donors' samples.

The CDR3 corresponds to CASSGLVHNEQFF. Read as DNA, the sequence is TGTGCCAGTAGCGGACTAGTCCACAATGAGCAGTTCTTC. The chain uses TRBV19 and TRBJ2-1, with 7 central nucleotides matching TRBD2. Inclusive of the bounding cysteine and phenylalanine, the CDR3 is 13 residues long. Only the CDR3 portion is preserved as DNA: 39 bases, with reading frame beginning at the first base. After removal of 6 bases from V and 5 bases from J, the junction retains 4 bases not matched to a gene. Taken from the germline V gene (reference sequence), the CDR1 and CDR2 loops are LNHDA and SQIVND.